This paragraph reports one T cell receptor beta chain. The CDR3 sequence is 14 residues long. The ends lost 5 bases at V and 2 bases at J; junction bases unmatched: 1. The germline V gene encodes CDR1 SGHTA and CDR2 FQGTGA. Per the authors' pipeline: Reference gene primers were amplified, and this amplification served to estimate nucleated cell counts. Here immunoSEQ multiplex PCR was the method, and the copy in TCRdb shows in-frame clones only, minus some. For V, J and clone size, that table is used; D and trimming come from the DNA. In the table there are roughly 61,000 clones, 65% to 85% of which are singletons. The data are from a study of blood T cell repertoires in COVID-19.

The specimen sequenced was PBMCs or T cells enriched from blood (not recorded which). The chain is built from TRBV7-3 and TRBJ2-5; 11 bases match TRBD2. The receptor comes from an older woman who had been exposed to COVID-19. The CDR3 sequence: CASSVAGGQETQYF. DNA for the CDR3: TGTGCCAGCAGCGTAGCGGGGGGGCAAGAGACCCAGTACTTC.